This T cell receptor beta chain was sequenced for a study of technical replicates of blood from a few donors (dated by TCRdb to about 2017). CDR1 and CDR2, per the germline V gene, are SGHRS and YFSETQ. The germline V and J ends show losses of 3 bases and 6 bases respectively, and no gene match explains 11 bases of the junction. The CDR3 sequence holds 17 residues, the cysteine and phenylalanine included. Only the CDR3 DNA stays, 51 bases, in frame from base 1. Receptors were amplified or captured by the immunoSEQ multiplex PCR assay. Held by TCRdb, this immuneACCESS table contains in-frame sequences only and omits some clones. Under half of the omission traces to an unresolved V gene where checked; the cause of the rest is unknown. The sample table records 50,000 to 70,000 clones; over 85% of these occur just once. The leading ten clones occupy about 3% of the sample. Remarks on this clone: Which antigen it targets is not known. No base-level quality is on record; no much larger clone is a single base apart.

This receptor was identified in a human donor in good health. Some clones in this sample may be carry-over from other donors' samples. The chain employs TRBV5-1 and TRBJ2-2, and 10 bases in between align with TRBD1. Sequencing used PBMCs. The sequenced DNA: TGCGCCAGCAGCTCAACCCGGACAGGGGGTGAGGCCGGGGAGCTGTTTTTT. This gives the protein CASSSTRTGGEAGELFF.